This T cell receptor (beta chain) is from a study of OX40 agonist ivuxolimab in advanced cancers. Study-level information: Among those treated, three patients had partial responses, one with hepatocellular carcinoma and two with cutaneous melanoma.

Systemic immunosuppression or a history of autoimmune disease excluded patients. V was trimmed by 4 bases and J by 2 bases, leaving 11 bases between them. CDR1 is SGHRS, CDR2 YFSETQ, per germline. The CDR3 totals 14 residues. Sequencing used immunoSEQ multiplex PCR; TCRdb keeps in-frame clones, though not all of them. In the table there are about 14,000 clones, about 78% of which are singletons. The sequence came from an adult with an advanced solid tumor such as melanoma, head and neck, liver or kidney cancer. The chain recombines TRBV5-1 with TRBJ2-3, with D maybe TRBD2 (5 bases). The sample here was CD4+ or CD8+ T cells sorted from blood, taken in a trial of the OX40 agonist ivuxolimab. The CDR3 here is CASSSGSHTDTQYF. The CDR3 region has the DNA TGCGCCAGCAGCAGTGGGAGCCACACAGATACGCAGTATTTT.